This is a list of T cell receptor beta chains from one sample in a study of CD8+ T cells in alopecia areata. Sequencing was performed with immunoSEQ multiplex PCR; in TCRdb, only in-frame clones are kept and a portion is missing. The table shows over 150,000 clones, with approximately 60% occurring only once. Sample: CD4+ T cells sorted from blood, taken at week 4, from a patient treated with tofacitinib. The receptors were gathered from a human donor with alopecia areata. Each CDR3 is given without its conserved first and last residue.

v_gene	j_gene	CDR3aa
TRBV30	TRBJ1-6	AWSGGGRISPLH
TRBV29-1	TRBJ2-3	SVGPLAGGQDTQY
TRBV29-1	TRBJ2-1	SVLGAVLYNEQF
TRBV11-1	TRBJ2-5	ASSLPTVETQY
TRBV29-1	TRBJ1-1	SVVRDWNTEAF
TRBV4-1	TRBJ2-2	ASSNIGITGELF
TRBV2	TRBJ1-1	ASSPKSTNTEAF
TRBV4-3	TRBJ2-1	ASSQGVGFGEQF
TRBV7-9	TRBJ1-4	ASSLAAAGADNEKLF
TRBV5-5	TRBJ2-5	ASRPAGKETQY
TRBV29-1	TRBJ1-5	SVRDTNQPQH
TRBV4-2	TRBJ2-5	ASSQASSRQETQY
TRBV7-2	TRBJ1-6	ASSLTHSYNSPLH
TRBV13	TRBJ2-2	ASSSTPKLTGELF
TRBV21-1	TRBJ2-1	ASSNRDVPEQF
TRBV4-1	TRBJ2-7	ASSQGDGGSGEQY
TRBV7-9	TRBJ1-2	ASSATGPPVPYGYT
TRBV2	TRBJ2-4	ASSNRQGGKNIQY
TRBV30	TRBJ2-5	AWSHKGGLKETQY
TRBV2	TRBJ2-7	ASSYNEQY
TRBV29-1	TRBJ1-1	SVARQSTEAF
TRBV18	TRBJ1-1	ASSPPETFGTEAF
TRBV5-1	TRBJ2-3	ASSLRAGTSTDTQY
TRBV29-1	TRBJ2-7	SVVGIGREQY
TRBV7-2	TRBJ2-5	ASSSPQETQY
TRBV14	TRBJ2-7	ASSQASGTGYSYEQY
TRBV4-3	TRBJ2-6	ASSQNRDRGFPGANVLT
TRBV7-2	TRBJ2-1	ASSLVSANEQF
TRBV7-9	TRBJ1-4	ASSRGTREKLF
TRBV7-9	TRBJ1-1	ASSLGSVDTEAF
TRBV7-2	TRBJ1-6	ASSTSWTPNSPLH
TRBV2	TRBJ2-6	ASRRGNSGANVLT
TRBV6-1	TRBJ2-7	ASRTDSRGFL
TRBV25-1	TRBJ2-5	ASSDRGLAETQY
TRBV2	TRBJ1-5	ASRQGNQPQH